This TCR beta chain appears in the sequencing data of a study of blood T cell repertoires in COVID-19. V was pared by 8 bases and J by 8 bases, with 6 bases of the junction left unmatched. Germline CDR1 and CDR2: SQVTM and ANQGSEA. The CDR3 sequence is 11 residues long. Original processing notes: Cell counts per sample came from amplifying reference gene primers. Clones were read by immunoSEQ multiplex PCR, and TCRdb kept only the in-frame ones, dropping some. That table furnishes V, J and clone size, whereas the DNA furnished D and trimming. This repertoire shows 250,000 or so clones, more than 80% found once; its top ten account for 5.5%.

The clonotype originates from a human donor in a cohort sampled during active COVID-19. V usage is TRBV29-1 and J usage is TRBJ2-1; 7 bases are a match to TRBD1. The sample consisted of peripheral blood. CDR3 nucleotides: TGCAGCATCGGACAGGTGGATGAGCAGTTCTTC. It encodes CSIGQVDEQFF.